This entry lists 5 T cell receptor beta chains sequenced from one sample in a study of regulatory T cells in long-lasting Graves disease. Time point of the sample: persistent/refractory GD, antithyroid drugs over 5 years with positive TRAb. RNA isolated from PBMCs was used to make the TCR library. Arm-PCR of CDR3 regions and iRepertoire HTBI primers were used to build TCR beta libraries. TCRdb re-called the multiplex PCR reads through MiXCR, storing one row per CDR3 protein. The sample holds roughly 400,000 distinct CDR3 sequences, roughly a fifth seen once. The sample consisted of peripheral blood mononuclear cells (PBMCs), taken when the disease was refractory, from a patient treated with antithyroid drugs. The receptors were sampled from a female donor with Graves disease.

In this sample, this clonotype turned up a few times. The V and J genes are TRBV6-2 or TRBV6-3 and TRBJ1-4, with TRBD1 identical over 8 bases. With V trimmed by 6 bases and J by 0 bases, 9 bases remained unmatched. In germline, CDR1 is MNHEY, CDR2 SVGEGT. The length of the CDR3 is 17 residues. The CDR3 is CASRNRDRRATNEKLFF. DNA of the CDR3: TGTGCCAGCAGGAACCGGGACAGGAGGGCAACTAATGAAAAACTGTTTTTT.

This clonotype occurred many times. The rearrangement uses TRBV12-3 or TRBV12-4 and TRBJ2-7; 11 bases are a match to TRBD2. Trimming took 6 bases from V and 0 from J; bases not matched to a gene: 10. CDR3 length equals 17 residues. This CDR3 is CASSSRRLAGSSYEQYF. In DNA, the CDR3 is TGTGCCAGCAGCTCTCGTAGACTAGCGGGAAGCTCCTACGAGCAGTACTTC.

The V and J genes are TRBV7-9 and TRBJ2-7; 7 nucleotides line up with TRBD2. V dropped 2 bases and J dropped 5; count of bases not matched to a gene: 6. The CDR3 extends over 14 amino acids. Germline V lookup: CDR1 SEHNR, CDR2 FQNEAQ (reference sequence). This CDR3 is CASSLSSGRNEQYF. CDR3 DNA sequence: TGTGCCAGCAGCTTATCCTCCGGGAGGAACGAGCAGTACTTC.

This clonotype was seen at least ten times. V usage is TRBV6-5 and J usage is TRBJ2-7, with 7 nucleotides matching TRBD2. J was trimmed by 2 bases and V by 0 bases; bases with no gene match: 4. The germline gives CDR1 MNHEY, CDR2 SVGAGI. This CDR3 contains 15 residues. CDR3 DNA: TGTGCCAGCAGTTACTCCCTAGCGGCTACCTACGAGCAGTACTTC. Translated, it gives CASSYSLAATYEQYF.

This clonotype was seen a few times. The gene calls are TRBV9 and TRBJ2-6; TRBD2 agrees at 8 bases. In germline, CDR1 is SGDLS, CDR2 YYNGEE. The CDR3 covers 19 residues. With V trimmed by 0 bases and J by 4 bases, 12 bases remained unmatched. The CDR3 region is CASSVDKPGLVAGANVLTF. The CDR3 nucleotides read TGTGCCAGCAGCGTAGACAAACCGGGACTAGTAGCCGGGGCCAACGTCCTGACTTTC.